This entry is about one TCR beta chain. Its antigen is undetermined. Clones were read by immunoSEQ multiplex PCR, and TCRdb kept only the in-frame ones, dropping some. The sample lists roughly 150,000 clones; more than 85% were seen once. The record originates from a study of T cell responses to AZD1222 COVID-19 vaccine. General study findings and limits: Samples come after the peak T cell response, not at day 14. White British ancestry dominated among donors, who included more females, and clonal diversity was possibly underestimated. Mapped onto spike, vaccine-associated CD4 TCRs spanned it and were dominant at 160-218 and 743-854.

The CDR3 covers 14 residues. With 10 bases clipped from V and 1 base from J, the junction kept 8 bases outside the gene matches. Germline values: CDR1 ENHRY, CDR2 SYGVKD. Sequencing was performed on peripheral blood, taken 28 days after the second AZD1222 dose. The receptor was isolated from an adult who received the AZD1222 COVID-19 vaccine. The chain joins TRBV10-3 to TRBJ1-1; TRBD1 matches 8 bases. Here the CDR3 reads CATTGQGGNTEAFF. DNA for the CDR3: TGTGCCACCACTGGACAGGGAGGGAACACTGAAGCTTTCTTT.